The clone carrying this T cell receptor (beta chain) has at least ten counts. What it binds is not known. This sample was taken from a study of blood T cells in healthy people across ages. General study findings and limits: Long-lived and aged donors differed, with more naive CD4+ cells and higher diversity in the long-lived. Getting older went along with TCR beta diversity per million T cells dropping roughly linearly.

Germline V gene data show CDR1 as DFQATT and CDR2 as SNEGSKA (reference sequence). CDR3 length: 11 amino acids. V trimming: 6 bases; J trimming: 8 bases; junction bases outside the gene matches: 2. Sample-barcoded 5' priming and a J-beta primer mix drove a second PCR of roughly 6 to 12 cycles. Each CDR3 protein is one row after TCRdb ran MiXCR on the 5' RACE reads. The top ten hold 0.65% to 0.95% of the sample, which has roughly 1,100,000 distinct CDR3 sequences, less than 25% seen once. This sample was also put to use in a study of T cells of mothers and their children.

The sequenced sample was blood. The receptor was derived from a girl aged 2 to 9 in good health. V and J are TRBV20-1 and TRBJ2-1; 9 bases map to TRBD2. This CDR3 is CSAGLADEQFF. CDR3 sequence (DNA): TGCAGTGCGGGACTAGCAGATGAGCAGTTCTTC.